The 21 T cell receptor beta chains in this list originate from one sample, sequenced in a study of blood T cell repertoires in COVID-19. The table came from immunoSEQ multiplex PCR; TCRdb's copy has only in-frame clones and leaves some out. In the table there are 250,000 to 300,000 clones, more than 75% of which are singletons. Sequencing was done on a sample of peripheral blood. The source of these receptors is a woman aged 40-49 years who had recovered from COVID-19.

The chain combines TRBV29-1 with TRBJ1-3; D unresolved. V shed 7 bases and J shed 0 bases, with 10 bases lying between them. The CDR3 is 13 residues long. Looked up from germline, CDR1 is SQVTM and CDR2 is ANQGSEA. The CDR3 DNA is TGCAGCGCCGAAAAGAGCTCTGGAAACACCATATATTTT. As protein: CSAEKSSGNTIYF.

This chain uses TRBV27 with TRBJ2-1, with 11 positions matching TRBD2. V shed 2 bases and J 7 bases; nucleotides not matched to a gene: 7. Germline lookup yields CDR1 MNHEY and CDR2 SMNVEV (reference sequence). The CDR3 contains 16 residues. The CDR3 spells CASSLRGTSGPNEQFF. The CDR3 DNA is TGTGCCAGCAGTTTAAGAGGGACTAGCGGTCCTAATGAGCAGTTCTTC.

CDR3 sequence: CASSQGGPNEQFF. The CDR3 region has the DNA TGTGCCAGCAGCCAGGGGGGCCCCAATGAGCAGTTCTTC. V gene TRBV7-3 combines with J gene TRBJ2-1; a weak D match, TRBD1 (7 bases). The CDR3 is made up of 13 amino acids. V was clipped by 5 bases and J by 6 bases, with 11 bases between them. The germline V gene encodes CDR1 SGHTA and CDR2 FQGTGA.

This clone was picked up a small number of times. This sequence joins TRBV6-6 and TRBJ1-3, with 8 bases matching TRBD1. The V gene end was trimmed by 11 bases and the J gene end by 0 bases; junction bases not matched to a gene: 12. CDR3 length equals 16 residues. Germline assignment: CDR1 MNHNY and CDR2 SVGAGI (reference sequence). The CDR3 DNA reads as TGTGCCGCAACCAGTGCCGGACAGGGCTCTGGAAACACCATATATTTT. It encodes CAATSAGQGSGNTIYF.

The V and J genes are TRBV7-2 and TRBJ2-3; no clear D gene. Germline CDR1 is SGHTA and CDR2 is FQGNSA. This CDR3 is 11 amino acids long. V was shortened by 5 bases and J by 5 bases, with 5 bases between the two germline ends. CDR3 DNA sequence: TGTGCCAGCAGCCGGGTAGATACGCAGTATTTT. It codes for CASSRVDTQYF.

This chain connects TRBV6-5 to TRBJ2-1; D not resolved. V shed 6 bases and J shed 5 bases, with 17 bases lying between them. The CDR3 has 15 residues. From germline, CDR1 is MNHEY and CDR2 SVGAGI. The CDR3 DNA sequence: TGTGCCAGCAGCCTCCTAGTTACCTACCACAATGAGCAGTTCTTC. Translated: CASSLLVTYHNEQFF.

The chain links TRBV6-2 or TRBV6-3 to TRBJ2-2, with 7 bases identical to TRBD1. There are 14 residues in the CDR3. V lost 6 bases to trimming and J lost 15 bases; unmatched junction nucleotides: 16. Germline CDR1 reads MNHEY; CDR2 reads SVGEGT. The CDR3 protein is CASSHPIQQGRVFF. CDR3 nucleotides: TGTGCCAGCAGCCATCCCATCCAACAGGGGCGGGTGTTTTTT.

The rearrangement links TRBV27 to TRBJ2-2; 10 nucleotides line up with TRBD1. V shed 10 bases, J shed 4 bases, and the junction held 15 bases outside the gene matches. The CDR3 is 17 amino acids. Germline loops: CDR1 MNHEY, CDR2 SMNVEV (reference sequence). CDR3 bases: TGTGCCACCACCCACAAGACAGGGGGCTTGAGCACCGGGGAGCTGTTTTTT. Translating gives CATTHKTGGLSTGELFF.

V is TRBV7-2 and J is TRBJ1-2; D not resolved. Germline CDR1 is SGHTA and CDR2 is FQGNSA. V was shortened by 5 bases and J by 5 bases, with 18 bases between the two germline ends. The CDR3 loop spans 15 amino acids. The CDR3 loop is CASSIKADLRYGYTF. In nucleotides, the CDR3 is TGTGCCAGCAGCATTAAGGCGGACTTGCGGTATGGCTACACCTTC.

This CDR3 is CASSQLGPNYGYTF. The CDR3 nucleotides are TGTGCCAGCAGCCAATTGGGCCCTAACTATGGCTACACCTTC. The chain links TRBV14 to TRBJ1-2; D uncertain. V was trimmed by 2 bases and J by 0 bases, leaving 7 bases between them. CDR1 and CDR2 (germline): SGHDN, FVKESK. The CDR3 has 14 amino acids.

The rearrangement links TRBV28 to TRBJ1-2; D possibly corresponds to TRBD1 (5 bases). This CDR3 has 13 residues. The germline V and J ends were trimmed by 6 bases and 1 base, with 9 bases remaining between them. Germline values: CDR1 MDHEN, CDR2 SYDVKM. CDR3 region: CASRDNRNYGYTF. The CDR3 DNA sequence: TGTGCCAGCAGGGACAACCGTAACTATGGCTACACCTTC.

The V gene is TRBV13, the J gene TRBJ2-2; TRBD2 is a possible D gene (6 bases). The length of the CDR3 is 16 residues. Trimming took 5 bases from V and 6 from J, leaving 19 bases between them. CDR1 is PRHDT, CDR2 FYEKMQ, per germline (reference sequence). In nucleotides, the CDR3 is TGTGCCAGCAGCCGCATCGGGGGTAGGCCCTCCGGGGAGCTGTTTTTT. Its protein product is CASSRIGGRPSGELFF.

This rearrangement joins TRBV27 to TRBJ1-3; TRBD1 matches 8 bases. V was clipped by 0 bases and J by 2 bases; unmatched bases: 3. The CDR3 contains 16 residues. CDR1 is MNHEY and CDR2 is SMNVEV in the germline V gene (reference sequence). CDR3 DNA sequence: TGTGCCAGCAGTTTATCCGGGACAGGTGCTGGAAACACCATATATTTT. It yields the protein CASSLSGTGAGNTIYF.

This chain links TRBV5-1 with TRBJ1-1, with D tentatively TRBD1 (5 bases). Trimming shortened V by 2 bases and J by 4 bases, and 18 bases separated the two germline ends. Germline CDR1 and CDR2: SGHRS and YFSETQ. CDR3 length: 16 residues. The CDR3 coding sequence is TGCGCCAGCAGCTTTTCCCCGGGGGGTCGTCCCACTGAAGCTTTCTTT. Amino acid sequence: CASSFSPGGRPTEAFF.

The V call is TRBV2, the J call TRBJ2-2; D call uncertain. Germline V CDR1 and CDR2: SNHLY, FYNNEI. V lost 3 bases and J 0 bases, leaving 8 bases between the germline ends. The CDR3 contains 15 residues. CDR3 amino acids: CASSDSPPNTGELFF. For the CDR3, the DNA is TGTGCCAGCAGTGATAGTCCGCCGAACACCGGGGAGCTGTTTTTT.

V usage is TRBV29-1 and J usage is TRBJ2-7; 8 nucleotides match TRBD1. The CDR3 sequence is 15 residues long. Germline trimming cut 1 base from V and 4 bases from J; bases unmatched to any gene: 9. Germline V gene sequence: CDR1 SQVTM, CDR2 ANQGSEA. CDR3 DNA sequence: TGCAGCGTTGAAGGGGCCCAGGGGGCGCGGTACGAGCAGTACTTC. Protein sequence: CSVEGAQGARYEQYF.

V and J are TRBV11-2 and TRBJ2-5, with TRBD2 matching over 13 bases. V lost 5 bases, J lost 1 base, and 4 bases stayed unmatched. The CDR3 extends over 16 amino acids. Looked up from germline, CDR1 is SGHAT and CDR2 is FQNNGV. CDR3: CASSPGTSGTQETQYF. The DNA of the CDR3 is TGTGCCAGCAGCCCCGGGACTAGCGGGACCCAAGAGACCCAGTACTTC.

CDR3 residues: CASSPGQAINTGELFF. CDR3 coding DNA: TGCGCCAGCAGCCCTGGACAGGCGATTAACACCGGGGAGCTGTTTTTT. The V and J genes are TRBV5-1 and TRBJ2-2, with 7 bases matching TRBD1. In germline, CDR1 is SGHRS, CDR2 YFSETQ. The ends lost 4 bases at V and 2 bases at J; junction bases unmatched: 8. The CDR3 has 16 residues.

This chain connects TRBV18 to TRBJ1-2; TRBD1 aligns across 7 bases. The CDR3 is made up of 13 amino acids. The trim removed 5 bases at V and 2 bases at J, leaving 2 bases unmatched. Looked up from germline, CDR1 is KGHSH and CDR2 is LQKENI. CDR3 nucleotide sequence: TGTGCCAGCTCAGAGACAGGGAACTATGGCTACACCTTC. Translation gives CASSETGNYGYTF.

The chain joins TRBV24-1 to TRBJ1-1; weak D call: TRBD1 (6 bases). Germline V lookup: CDR1 KGHDR, CDR2 SFDVKD. V lost 3 bases, J lost 7 bases, and 20 bases lay in between. The CDR3 consists of 16 residues. In DNA, the CDR3 is TGTGCCACCAGTGATCCCGCGACAGGCCCCCAGGGTGAAGCTTTCTTT. Residues: CATSDPATGPQGEAFF.

Regarding this clone: This specimen includes other DNA sequences encoding the same CDR3. This chain links TRBV19 with TRBJ1-1; D possibly corresponds to TRBD1 (5 bases). The germline V and J ends were trimmed by 3 bases and 1 base, with 9 bases remaining between them. This CDR3 has 14 residues. Germline values: CDR1 LNHDA, CDR2 SQIVND (reference sequence). CDR3 in DNA: TGTGCCAGTAGTATGGGGCGGGAGAACACTGAAGCTTTCTTT. Translated, it gives CASSMGRENTEAFF. The full variable domain, its missing parts supplied by reference TRBV19 and TRBJ1-1, is DGGITQSPKYLFRKEGQNVTLSCEQNLNHDAMYWYRQDPGQGLRLIYYSQIVNDFQKGDIAEGYSVSREKKESFPLTVTSAQKNPTAFYLCASSMGRENTEAFFGQGTRLTVV.